This note documents a single T cell receptor beta chain sequence. It has no known antigen specificity. No base quality information exists; no much larger clone differs at one position. This entry is derived from a study of T-cell reconstitution after alpha-beta-depleted transplantation in children (dated by TCRdb to about 2016). Study-wide context: Using TCR repertoire profiling, the study quantitatively followed how T-cell immune reconstitution unfolded in children after TCRalphabeta/CD19-depleted allogeneic hematopoietic cell transplantation.

Library preparation was by PCR. Sequencing was carried out with an Illumina HiSeq 2500. TCR library preparation used molecular barcoding, with unique molecular identifiers applied to normalize quantification of the TCRbeta repertoire. Through fastp at Q25 and MiXCR, TCRdb rebuilt clones from the public reads, retaining in-frame beta chains. Rows with one shared CDR3 protein collapse into an entry with the most common genes and DNA. This sample has about 610,000 distinct CDR3 sequences in its table, and roughly 10% of those were observed once. The ten most abundant clones make up about 4% of the sample. The germline V gene (reference sequence) gives CDR1 as LNHNV and CDR2 as YYDKDF. Reading from cysteine to phenylalanine, the CDR3 counts 12 amino acids. Left in the record is the CDR3 DNA by itself, 36 bases read in frame from the first base. Trimming takes 0 bases off V and 16 bases off J; junction bases not matched to a gene: 5.

The sequenced sample was PBMCs from the stem cell graft donor, obtained from the stem cell graft. Recombination connected TRBV15 to TRBJ2-1, with 8 bases in between that match TRBD2. The sequence came from a human donor who donated a stem cell graft to a child with acute myeloid leukemia. The DNA sequence is TGTGCCACCAGCAGAGATGGCGGGAGGATATTCTTC. It translates as CATSRDGGRIFF.